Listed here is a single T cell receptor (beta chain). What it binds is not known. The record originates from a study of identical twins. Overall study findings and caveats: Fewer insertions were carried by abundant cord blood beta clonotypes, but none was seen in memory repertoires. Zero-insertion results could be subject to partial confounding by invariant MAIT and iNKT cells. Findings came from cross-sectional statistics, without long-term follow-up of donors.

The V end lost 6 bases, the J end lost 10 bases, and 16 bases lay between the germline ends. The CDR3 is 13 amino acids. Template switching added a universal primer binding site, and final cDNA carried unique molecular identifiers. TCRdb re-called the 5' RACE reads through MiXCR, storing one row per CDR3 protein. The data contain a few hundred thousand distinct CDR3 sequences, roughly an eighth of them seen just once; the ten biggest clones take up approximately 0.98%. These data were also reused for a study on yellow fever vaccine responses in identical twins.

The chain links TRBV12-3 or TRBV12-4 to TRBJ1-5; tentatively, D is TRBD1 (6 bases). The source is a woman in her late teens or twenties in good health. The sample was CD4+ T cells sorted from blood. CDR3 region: CASRDRLGEPQHF. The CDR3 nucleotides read TGTGCCAGCAGGGACAGACTGGGGGAACCCCAGCATTTT.